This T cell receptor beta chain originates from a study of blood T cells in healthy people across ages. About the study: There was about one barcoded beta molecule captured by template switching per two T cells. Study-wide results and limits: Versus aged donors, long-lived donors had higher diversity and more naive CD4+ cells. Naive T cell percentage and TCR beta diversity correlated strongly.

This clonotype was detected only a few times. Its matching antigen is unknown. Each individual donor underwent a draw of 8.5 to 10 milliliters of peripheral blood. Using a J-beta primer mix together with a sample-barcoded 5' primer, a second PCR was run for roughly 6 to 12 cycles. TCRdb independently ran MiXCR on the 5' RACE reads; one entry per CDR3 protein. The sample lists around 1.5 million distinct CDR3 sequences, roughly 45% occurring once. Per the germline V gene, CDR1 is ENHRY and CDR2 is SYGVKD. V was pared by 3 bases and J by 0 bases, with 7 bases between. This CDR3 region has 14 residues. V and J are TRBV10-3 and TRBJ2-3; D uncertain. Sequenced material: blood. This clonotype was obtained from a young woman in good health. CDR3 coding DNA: TGTGCCATCAGTGATTTAGCTAGCACAGATACGCAGTATTTT. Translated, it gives CAISDLASTDTQYF.